What follows describes a single T cell receptor beta chain. Its cognate antigen is unknown. The CDR3 spans 14 residues. The germline CDR1 and CDR2 sequences are MGHDK and SYGVNS. V was shortened by 3 bases and J by 1 base, with 9 bases between the two germline ends. The entry originates in a study of cytomegalovirus exposure and HLA in healthy donors. It was with 60 Vbeta and 13 Jbeta primers that the PCR ran. Sequenced by immunoSEQ multiplex PCR; TCRdb stores in-frame clones only, minus some. The table has roughly 150,000 clones, 70% seen once. Study results and caveats: Owing to their indistinguishability, certain V segments, notably TRBV6-2 and TRBV6-3, were excluded.

The rearrangement links TRBV25-1 to TRBJ1-1; no reliable D call. Sequenced input: PBMCs. The TCR originated in a woman aged 60-75 years in good health and CMV-seropositive. This CDR3 reads CASSELAGNTEAFF. DNA for the CDR3: TGTGCCAGCAGTGAGTTAGCCGGGAACACTGAAGCTTTCTTT. Complete variable domain (other parts from reference TRBV25-1 and TRBJ1-1): EADIYQTPRYLVIGTGKKITLECSQTMGHDKMYWYQQDPGMELHLIHYSYGVNSTEKGDLSSESTVSRIRTEHFPLTLESARPSHTSQYLCASSELAGNTEAFFGQGTRLTVV.